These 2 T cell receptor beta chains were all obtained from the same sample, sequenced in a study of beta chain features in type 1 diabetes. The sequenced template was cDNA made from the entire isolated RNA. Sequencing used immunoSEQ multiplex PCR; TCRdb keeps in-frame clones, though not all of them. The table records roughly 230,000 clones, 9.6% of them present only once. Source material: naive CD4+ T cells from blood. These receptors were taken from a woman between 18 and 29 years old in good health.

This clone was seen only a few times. Here the CDR3 reads CASSADRAAYNEQFF. CDR3 nucleotide sequence: TGTGCCAGCAGCGCCGACAGGGCGGCCTACAATGAGCAGTTCTTC. The rearrangement joins TRBV9 to TRBJ2-1; 7 positions match TRBD1. Germline CDR1 reads SGDLS; CDR2 reads YYNGEE. The CDR3 is 15 amino acids. With V trimmed by 3 bases and J by 2 bases, 5 bases remained unmatched.

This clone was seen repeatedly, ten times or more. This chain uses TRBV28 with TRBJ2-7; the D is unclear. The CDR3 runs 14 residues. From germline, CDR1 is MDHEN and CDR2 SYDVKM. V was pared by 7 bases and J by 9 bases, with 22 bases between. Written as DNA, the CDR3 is TGTGCCAGCAATGGCGACACCCAGATTTATGGGCAGTACTTC. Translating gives CASNGDTQIYGQYF.